Shown below are 8 T cell receptor beta chains from a single sample sequenced in a study of beta chain features in type 1 diabetes. Reverse transcribing all isolated RNA meant expressed TCRB transcripts were sequenced. Generated by immunoSEQ multiplex PCR, the TCRdb table keeps only in-frame clones and is missing some. This sample has hundreds of thousands of clones, with approximately 15% found just once. Sequenced material: naive CD4+ T cells from blood. These receptors were collected from a young man in good health.

This clone was seen at least ten times. The chain couples TRBV7-2 to TRBJ2-7; D uncertain. Trimming stripped 2 bases from V and 10 bases from J, with 18 bases between. This CDR3 region has 14 residues. CDR1 is SGHTA and CDR2 is FQGNSA in the germline V gene. Written as DNA, the CDR3 is TGTGCCAGCAGCTTAAGGCAGGCCCTTCCACGCCAGTACTTC. Translated: CASSLRQALPRQYF.

CDR3 in DNA: TGTGCCAGCAGCTCGACCGGGACAGGGAACGGGGAGACCCAGTACTTC. Translated: CASSSTGTGNGETQYF. The chain is built from TRBV6-6 and TRBJ2-5; 9 positions match TRBD1. The germline CDR1 and CDR2 sequences are MNHNY and SVGAGI (reference sequence). This CDR3 spans 16 amino acids. J lost 5 bases, V lost 6 bases, and 13 bases had no gene match.

This clone occurred a few times. The V and J genes are TRBV30 and TRBJ1-1, with 7 nucleotides matching TRBD1. Germline lookup yields CDR1 GTSNPN and CDR2 SVGIG (reference sequence). There are 14 residues in the CDR3. V was pared by 2 bases and J by 5 bases, with 8 bases of the junction left unmatched. The CDR3 spells CAWSYRDRATEAFF. The CDR3 coding sequence is TGTGCCTGGAGTTATCGGGACAGAGCGACTGAAGCTTTCTTT.

The V call is TRBV9, the J call TRBJ2-3, with 7 positions matching TRBD2. The CDR3 contains 15 residues. Germline loops: CDR1 SGDLS, CDR2 YYNGEE. Germline trimming cut 0 bases from V and 4 bases from J; bases unmatched to any gene: 5. The CDR3 is CASSVGGSVSDTQYF. The CDR3 region has the DNA TGTGCCAGCAGCGTAGGCGGGAGTGTATCAGATACGCAGTATTTT.

Only a few counts were recorded for this clone. The chain carries TRBV10-3 and TRBJ1-5, with no clear D. Trimming took 4 bases from V and 2 from J, leaving 6 bases between them. The CDR3 is 13 residues long. Germline V lookup: CDR1 ENHRY, CDR2 SYGVKD. CDR3 region: CAISGVGNQPQHF. Written as DNA, the CDR3 is TGTGCCATCAGTGGGGTGGGCAATCAGCCCCAGCATTTT.

This clone has more than one count but fewer than ten. This chain links TRBV19 with TRBJ2-7; D gene uncertain. This CDR3 contains 12 residues. Germline lookup yields CDR1 LNHDA and CDR2 SQIVND (reference sequence). V lost 8 bases to trimming and J lost 4 bases, with 12 bases between them. The CDR3 spells CASCPFLYEQYV. DNA for the CDR3: TGTGCCAGTTGTCCATTCCTTTACGAGCAGTACGTC.

This clone was detected only a few times. The genes are TRBV20-1 and TRBJ1-1; D unresolved. Trimming shortened V by 3 bases and J by 7 bases, and 6 bases separated the two germline ends. This CDR3 has 10 amino acids. Germline V lookup: CDR1 DFQATT, CDR2 SNEGSKA (reference sequence). CDR3 bases: TGCAGTGCTAGCCTGGTTGAAGCTTTCTTT. Protein: CSASLVEAFF.

This clone was counted a few times. The rearrangement joins TRBV29-1 to TRBJ1-2, with a tentative D call TRBD1 (5 bases). The germline V gene has CDR1 SQVTM and CDR2 ANQGSEA. This CDR3 comprises 13 residues. Trimming cost V 6 bases and J 3 bases, with 14 bases left between them. CDR3 nucleotide sequence: TGCAGCGTCATAGAAGGGGCCTACTATGGCTACACCTTC. Encoded protein: CSVIEGAYYGYTF.